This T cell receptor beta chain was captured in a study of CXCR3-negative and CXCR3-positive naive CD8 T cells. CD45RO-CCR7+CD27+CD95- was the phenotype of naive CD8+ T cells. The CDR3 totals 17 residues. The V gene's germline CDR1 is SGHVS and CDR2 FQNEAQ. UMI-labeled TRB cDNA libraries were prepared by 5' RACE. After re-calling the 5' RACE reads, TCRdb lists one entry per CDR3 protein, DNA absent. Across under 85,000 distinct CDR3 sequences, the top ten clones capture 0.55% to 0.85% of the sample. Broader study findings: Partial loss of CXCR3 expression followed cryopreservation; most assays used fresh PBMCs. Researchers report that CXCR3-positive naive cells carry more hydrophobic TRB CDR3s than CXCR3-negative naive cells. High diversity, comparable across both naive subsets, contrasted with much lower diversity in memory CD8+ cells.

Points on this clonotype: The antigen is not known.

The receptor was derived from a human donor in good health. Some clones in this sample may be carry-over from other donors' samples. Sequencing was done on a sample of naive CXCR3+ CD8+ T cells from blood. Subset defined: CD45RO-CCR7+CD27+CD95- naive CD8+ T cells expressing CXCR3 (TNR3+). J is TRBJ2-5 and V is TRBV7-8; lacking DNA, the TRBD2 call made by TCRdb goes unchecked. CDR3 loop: CASSPDPGTRTRETQYF.